The sequence of this T cell receptor (beta chain) was determined in a study of glioma-infiltrating T cells after dendritic cell vaccination. Per germline, CDR1 LNHNV and CDR2 YYDKDF (reference sequence). This CDR3 is 15 amino acids long. J was trimmed by 5 bases and V by 5 bases; bases with no gene match: 8. Sequencing was performed with immunoSEQ multiplex PCR; in TCRdb, only in-frame clones are kept and a portion is missing. This sample has 85,000 to 110,000 clones; roughly 79% occur once, and the top ten carry 9.5% to 15%. This rearrangement joins TRBV15 to TRBJ1-1, with 10 positions matching TRBD1. The receptor comes from a human donor with glioblastoma. Sequencing used blood, obtained before dendritic cell vaccination. The CDR3 is CATSGGDRGWTEAFF. The CDR3 nucleotides are TGTGCCACCAGCGGTGGGGACAGGGGATGGACTGAAGCTTTCTTT. Full variable domain (rest looked up from reference TRBV15 and TRBJ1-1): DAMVIQNPRYQVTQFGKPVTLSCSQTLNHNVMYWYQQKSSQAPKLLFHYYDKDFNNEADTPDNFQSRRPNTSFCFLDIRSPGLGDTAMYLCATSGGDRGWTEAFFGQGTRLTVV.